The sequence of this T cell receptor beta chain was determined in a study of shared clonotypes between healthy human individuals. Study as a whole: CD4 naive and CD4 memory each took three plates per donor, while CD8 naive took two and CD8 memory one. Study-level points and caveats: Relative to clonotypes present in all four donors, those not shared had lower generation probabilities. With a handful of donors compared, 5% to 5.5% of naive CD4 clonotypes were shared.

This table comes from immunoSEQ multiplex PCR, and its TCRdb copy is limited to in-frame clones, with some not included. Altogether more than 1.2 million clones are present, 98% being singletons, with the ten largest covering 0.3% to 0.45%. The length of the CDR3 is 13 residues. Germline V CDR1 and CDR2: SGHDT, YYEEEE. Concerning this clone itself: No antigen is known for it. A junction boundary mismatches the germline segment, possibly from a read error.

This TCR came from a young man in good health. Sequencing was done on a sample of naive CD4+ T cells sorted from blood. Indicated subset: CD45RA+ positively selected. The chain links TRBV5-6 to TRBJ1-2; D is ambiguous. The CDR3 here is CASSLDISSLCVF. In nucleotides, the CDR3 is TGTGCCAGCAGCTTGGATATCAGTTCCCTATGCGTCTTC.